This TCR beta chain is drawn from a study of Tregs in tolerant kidney transplant recipients. CDR3 length: 14 amino acids. Germline CDR1 and CDR2: MNHNY and SVGAGI (reference sequence). The V end lost 0 bases, the J end lost 7 bases, and 10 bases lay between the germline ends. Produced via immunoSEQ multiplex PCR; TCRdb's table is partial and in-frame only. The table shows tens of thousands of clones, with 95% to 98% occurring only once. Thawed PBMCs were FACS-sorted into unstimulated CD4+CD25+CD127- regulatory T cells, CD4+CD25- non-regulatory cells, CD4 and CD8 cells. The starting material was Tregs from blood, obtained before the transplant. The TCR comes from a human donor who received a combined kidney and bone marrow transplant. The V call is TRBV6-6, the J call TRBJ1-5; tentatively, D is TRBD1 (5 bases). The CDR3 protein is CASSYSGEDQPQHF. CDR3 in DNA: TGTGCCAGCAGTTACTCAGGGGAGGACCAGCCCCAGCATTTT.